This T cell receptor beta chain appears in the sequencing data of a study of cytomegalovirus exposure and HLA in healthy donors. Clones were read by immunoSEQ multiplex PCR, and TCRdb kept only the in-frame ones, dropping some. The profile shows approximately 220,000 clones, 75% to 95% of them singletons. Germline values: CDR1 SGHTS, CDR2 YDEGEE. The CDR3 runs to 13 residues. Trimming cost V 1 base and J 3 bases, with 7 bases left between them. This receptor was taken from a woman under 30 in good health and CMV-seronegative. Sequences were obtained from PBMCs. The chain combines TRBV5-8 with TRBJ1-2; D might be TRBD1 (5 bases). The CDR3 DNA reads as TGTGCCAGCAGCTTGACAGGACACTATGGCTACACCTTC. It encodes CASSLTGHYGYTF.